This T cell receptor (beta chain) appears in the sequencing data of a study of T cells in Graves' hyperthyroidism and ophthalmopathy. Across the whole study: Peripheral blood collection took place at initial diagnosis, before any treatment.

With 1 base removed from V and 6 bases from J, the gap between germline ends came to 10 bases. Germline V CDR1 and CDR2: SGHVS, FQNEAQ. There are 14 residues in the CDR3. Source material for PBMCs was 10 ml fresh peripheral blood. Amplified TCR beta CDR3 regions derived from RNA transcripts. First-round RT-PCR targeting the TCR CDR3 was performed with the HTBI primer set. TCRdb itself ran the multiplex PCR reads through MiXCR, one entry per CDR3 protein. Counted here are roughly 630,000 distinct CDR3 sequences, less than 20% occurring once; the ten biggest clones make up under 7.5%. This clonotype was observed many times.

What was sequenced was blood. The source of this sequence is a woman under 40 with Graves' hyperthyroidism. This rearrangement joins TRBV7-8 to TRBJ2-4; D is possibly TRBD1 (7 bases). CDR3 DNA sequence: TGTGCCAGCAGCTTAGGCCAGGGGGGAAACATTCAGTACTTC. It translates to CASSLGQGGNIQYF.